Shown below are 32 T cell receptor beta chains from a single sample sequenced in a study of cytomegalovirus exposure and HLA in healthy donors. The repertoire was sequenced with immunoSEQ multiplex PCR; TCRdb's copy has only in-frame clones and lacks some. This table holds 150,000 to 170,000 clones, approximately 86% found once. Sequencing input: PBMCs. Source of these receptors: a man aged 18 to 35 in good health and CMV-seropositive.

This sequence joins TRBV5-1 and TRBJ2-3, with 8 bases fitting TRBD2. CDR1 is SGHRS and CDR2 is YFSETQ in the germline V gene. The J segment lost 3 bases and the V segment lost 4 bases, leaving 16 bases of the junction unmatched. The CDR3 has 18 residues. CDR3 in DNA: TGCGCCAGCAGCGGCCCTGCCGGGGGGGCATCGTTAACAGATACGCAGTATTTT. This sequence encodes CASSGPAGGASLTDTQYF.

The chain uses TRBV27 and TRBJ2-5, with 10 bases aligning to TRBD1. Trimming took 6 bases from V and 6 from J; bases not matched to a gene: 7. The germline CDR1 and CDR2 sequences are MNHEY and SMNVEV (reference sequence). The CDR3 runs to 14 residues. The DNA of the CDR3 is TGTGCCAGCAGAGTGACAGGGGGCGCCAAGACCCAGTACTTC. It encodes CASRVTGGAKTQYF.

The rearrangement joins TRBV27 to TRBJ1-1, with 10 bases lining up with TRBD1. The V gene end was trimmed by 5 bases and the J gene end by 7 bases; junction bases not matched to a gene: 7. CDR3 length: 14 residues. From germline, CDR1 is MNHEY and CDR2 SMNVEV (reference sequence). CDR3 sequence (DNA): TGTGCCAGCAGTAGAACGGGACAGGGGATTGAAGCTTTCTTT. Translated, it gives CASSRTGQGIEAFF.

This chain uses TRBV11-2 with TRBJ2-1; D not resolved. The CDR3 runs 16 residues. Per the germline V gene, CDR1 is SGHAT and CDR2 is FQNNGV. With 5 bases removed from V and 10 bases from J, the gap between germline ends came to 24 bases. The CDR3: CASSPLTGPRIEEQFF. CDR3 nucleotide sequence: TGTGCCAGCAGCCCCCTGACCGGCCCTAGGATAGAAGAGCAGTTCTTC.

This rearrangement joins TRBV11-2 to TRBJ2-5, with 7 bases fitting TRBD1. Germline V gives CDR1 SGHAT, CDR2 FQNNGV. Trimming removed 4 bases from V and 2 bases from J; junction bases left unmatched: 4. The CDR3 is made up of 14 amino acids. As DNA, the CDR3 is TGTGCCAGCAGCTCGGGACAGCTACAAGAGACCCAGTACTTC. Translated, it gives CASSSGQLQETQYF.

The chain joins TRBV28 to TRBJ1-4; tentative D call: TRBD1 (5 bases). Germline assignment: CDR1 MDHEN and CDR2 SYDVKM. Trimming took off 6 bases at V and 4 bases at J, with 12 bases between the two ends. This CDR3 has 14 amino acids. The CDR3 bases are TGTGCCAGCAGACAAGGACACATTAATGAAAAACTGTTTTTT. Translation gives CASRQGHINEKLFF.

The chain uses TRBV27 and TRBJ1-2; no firm D call. The CDR3 length is 13 residues. The V end was cut by 5 bases, the J end by 3 bases, with 10 bases between. The V gene's germline CDR1 is MNHEY and CDR2 SMNVEV (reference sequence). Here the CDR3 DNA reads TGTGCCAGCAGTACGCGCGAATACTATGGCTACACCTTC. Encoded protein: CASSTREYYGYTF.

CDR3 region: CASSPGVAGGPRNEQFF. DNA of the CDR3: TGTGCCAGCTCACCGGGAGTAGCGGGAGGTCCAAGGAATGAGCAGTTCTTC. The chain uses TRBV18 and TRBJ2-1; 10 bases align to TRBD2. The J segment lost 7 bases and the V segment lost 3 bases, leaving 12 bases of the junction unmatched. The germline V gene has CDR1 KGHSH and CDR2 LQKENI. This CDR3 contains 17 residues.

The chain carries TRBV11-2 and TRBJ1-3, with D maybe TRBD1 (6 bases). Germline V gives CDR1 SGHAT, CDR2 FQNNGV. V lost 6 bases to trimming and J lost 0 bases, with 15 bases between them. This CDR3 is built from 16 residues. The CDR3 DNA reads TGTGCCAGCAGTAAAACCGGACAGCTCTCTGGAAACACCATATATTTT. This encodes CASSKTGQLSGNTIYF.

A few counts support this clone. This chain links TRBV10-3 with TRBJ1-6; D remains ambiguous. Germline CDR1 ENHRY, CDR2 SYGVKD. V lost 0 bases and J 9 bases, leaving 6 bases between the germline ends. The CDR3 length is 13 residues. CDR3 protein: CAISESAGSPLHF. The CDR3 DNA is TGTGCCATCAGTGAGTCGGCGGGTTCACCCCTCCACTTT.

In DNA form, the CDR3 reads TGTGCCAGCAGCGACCCGACTAGCGGGAGGTACAATGAGCAGTTCTTC. Its protein product is CASSDPTSGRYNEQFF. V is TRBV7-6 and J is TRBJ2-1; TRBD2 matches at 13 bases. This CDR3 is built from 16 residues. The J segment lost 4 bases and the V segment lost 5 bases, leaving 5 bases of the junction unmatched. Germline assignment: CDR1 SGHVS and CDR2 FNYEAQ.

This sequence joins TRBV6-5 and TRBJ1-3; a possible D gene is TRBD1 (5 bases). The germline V gene has CDR1 MNHEY and CDR2 SVGAGI. V lost 2 bases, J lost 3 bases, and 11 bases lay in between. There are 15 residues in the CDR3. The CDR3 DNA follows: TGTGCCAGCAGTTACCGTCTGGGGCTTGGAAACACCATATATTTT. This codes for CASSYRLGLGNTIYF.

This clone was detected only a few times. This rearrangement joins TRBV2 to TRBJ1-2; D is uncertain. Per germline, CDR1 SNHLY and CDR2 FYNNEI. The ends were cut back, 9 bases at V and 4 bases at J, with 15 bases in the middle. CDR3 length: 13 amino acids. In nucleotides, the CDR3 is TGTGCCAGGTCCGGGGATCCTCCCTATGGCTACACCTTC. It is translated as CARSGDPPYGYTF.

J is TRBJ2-7 and V is TRBV27; possible D gene TRBD1, 6 bases. The CDR3 has 15 amino acids. Germline loops: CDR1 MNHEY, CDR2 SMNVEV (reference sequence). The germline V and J ends were trimmed by 0 bases and 2 bases, with 11 bases remaining between them. This CDR3 reads CASSLSYRVPYEQYF. For the CDR3, the DNA is TGTGCCAGCAGTTTATCTTACAGGGTACCCTACGAGCAGTACTTC.

The chain joins TRBV7-3 to TRBJ2-5; TRBD2 aligns across 9 bases. The V gene's germline CDR1 is SGHTA and CDR2 FQGTGA. V gave up 5 bases and J gave up 3 bases; unmatched junction bases: 10. The CDR3 contains 16 residues. In nucleotides, the CDR3 is TGTGCCAGCAGCCCGCCCGGGCGCGGGAGGGAAGAGACCCAGTACTTC. Translating it yields CASSPPGRGREETQYF.

The chain has TRBV2 and TRBJ2-7, with TRBD1 as a possible D gene (6 bases). CDR1 is SNHLY and CDR2 is FYNNEI in the germline V gene. The CDR3 extends over 13 amino acids. Trimming left V 6 bases short and J 6 bases short, with 15 bases between. The CDR3, as DNA: TGTGCCAGCAGCAAAGGGGGTTTCTCCGAGCAGTACTTC. It encodes CASSKGGFSEQYF.

This clone was seen only once. The chain couples TRBV6-5 to TRBJ2-2; D is unresolved. CDR3 length: 13 residues. Trimming shortened V by 4 bases and J by 6 bases, and 9 bases separated the two germline ends. Germline values: CDR1 MNHEY, CDR2 SVGAGI. The CDR3 loop reads CASSSGGAGELFF. In DNA form, the CDR3 reads TGTGCCAGCAGTTCGGGTGGTGCCGGGGAGCTGTTTTTT.

The genes are TRBV7-2 and TRBJ2-7, with 8 positions matching TRBD2. CDR3 length: 15 residues. CDR1 is SGHTA and CDR2 is FQGNSA in the germline V gene. V dropped 1 base and J dropped 3; count of bases not matched to a gene: 5. The CDR3 nucleotides are TGTGCCAGCAGCTTAGAAGCGGGAGATATCTACGAGCAGTACTTC. This sequence encodes CASSLEAGDIYEQYF.

This chain joins TRBV27 and TRBJ1-6; perhaps TRBD1 as D (5 bases). The CDR3 runs 14 residues. The germline V gene encodes CDR1 MNHEY and CDR2 SMNVEV (reference sequence). Trimming shortened V by 8 bases and J by 6 bases, and 14 bases separated the two germline ends. This CDR3 reads CASSPLGVNSPLHF. The CDR3 nucleotides read TGTGCCAGCTCTCCCCTAGGGGTTAATTCACCCCTCCACTTT.

Concerning this clone itself: This sample also contains other DNA sequences that code for the same CDR3. The rearrangement links TRBV18 to TRBJ2-7; the D is unclear. The CDR3 is 13 residues long. Trimming took off 3 bases at V and 0 bases at J, with 6 bases between the two ends. CDR1 is KGHSH and CDR2 is LQKENI in the germline V gene. The CDR3 region has the DNA TGTGCCAGCTCACCCGGGTTCTCCTACGAGCAGTACTTC. Translating gives CASSPGFSYEQYF.

This chain connects TRBV5-1 to TRBJ2-1; 8 bases match TRBD2. CDR3 length equals 16 residues. V was pared by 4 bases and J by 2 bases, with 8 bases of the junction left unmatched. The germline V gene encodes CDR1 SGHRS and CDR2 YFSETQ. CDR3 in amino acids: CASSTEAGVTYNEQFF. CDR3 nucleotide sequence: TGCGCCAGCAGCACTGAAGCGGGAGTCACCTACAATGAGCAGTTCTTC.

V and J are TRBV29-1 and TRBJ1-2; 9 positions match TRBD1. Trimming took 6 bases from V and 4 from J; bases not matched to a gene: 3. CDR1 and CDR2 (germline): SQVTM, ANQGSEA. The CDR3 loop spans 12 amino acids. CDR3 protein: CSVTTGGYGYTF. CDR3 nucleotides: TGCAGCGTGACGACAGGGGGCTATGGCTACACCTTC.

The chain employs TRBV7-9 and TRBJ2-7; 13 bases fit TRBD2. V shed 5 bases and J 2 bases; nucleotides not matched to a gene: 3. Germline V lookup: CDR1 SEHNR, CDR2 FQNEAQ (reference sequence). This CDR3 comprises 15 residues. CDR3 region: CASSKLAGGPYEQYF. Here the CDR3 DNA reads TGTGCCAGCAGCAAACTAGCGGGAGGGCCCTACGAGCAGTACTTC.

The rearrangement uses TRBV5-1 and TRBJ1-1, with 9 bases matching TRBD1. V lost 0 bases and J lost 5; bases outside the gene matches: 5. The V gene's germline CDR1 is SGHRS and CDR2 YFSETQ. The CDR3 covers 15 residues. The CDR3 DNA reads as TGCGCCAGCAGCTTGGATGGACAGGGGAATACTGAAGCTTTCTTT. It is translated as CASSLDGQGNTEAFF. The full variable domain, with the rest looked up from reference TRBV5-1 and TRBJ1-1, is KAGVTQTPRYLIKTRGQQVTLSCSPISGHRSVSWYQQTPGQGLQFLFEYFSETQRNKGNFPGRFSGRQFSNSRSEMNVSTLELGDSALYLCASSLDGQGNTEAFFGQGTRLTVV.

The rearrangement links TRBV7-8 to TRBJ1-4; TRBD1 might be the D (6 bases). V gave up 5 bases and J gave up 5 bases, with 18 bases separating them. CDR1 and CDR2 (germline): SGHVS, FQNEAQ. The CDR3 has 16 amino acids. CDR3 in DNA: TGTGCCAGCAGCCCGGCGTCAGGGGTGGGGAATGAAAAACTGTTTTTT. Translating gives CASSPASGVGNEKLFF.

The J gene is TRBJ2-3, the V gene TRBV5-1; 8 nucleotides align to TRBD1. This CDR3 is 17 amino acids long. The junction had 16 bases not matched to a gene; V was cut back by 4 bases and J by 6 bases. Germline V gene lookup returns CDR1 SGHRS and CDR2 YFSETQ. In DNA form, the CDR3 reads TGCGCCAGCAGCCCGGCCCCGGGACAGGCCCTGCGGGATACGCAGTATTTT. This translates into CASSPAPGQALRDTQYF.

This chain's CDR3 is CASSLAEPRGTQYF. In DNA form, the CDR3 reads TGTGCCAGCAGCTTAGCGGAGCCCCGGGGGACCCAGTACTTC. The V and J genes are TRBV5-5 and TRBJ2-5, with D perhaps TRBD2 (5 bases). The V end lost 2 bases, the J end lost 7 bases, and 15 bases lay between the germline ends. Per the germline V gene, CDR1 is SGHKS and CDR2 is YYEKEE (reference sequence). This CDR3 contains 14 residues.

This clone came up once. The chain couples TRBV6-5 to TRBJ2-2; unclear D gene. V was trimmed by 2 bases and J by 7 bases, leaving 11 bases between them. The CDR3 covers 14 residues. The germline CDR1 and CDR2 sequences are MNHEY and SVGAGI. CDR3 bases: TGTGCCAGCAGTTACCTTAAGAGACACGGGGAGCTGTTTTTT. Encoded protein: CASSYLKRHGELFF.

V is TRBV11-2 and J is TRBJ2-5, with TRBD2 identical over 7 bases. Germline CDR1 and CDR2: SGHAT and FQNNGV. Trimming took 3 bases from V and 6 from J; bases not matched to a gene: 10. The CDR3 covers 15 residues. In DNA form, the CDR3 reads TGTGCCAGCAGCTTTTCGACTAGCATTTTGCAGACCCAGTACTTC. Residues: CASSFSTSILQTQYF.

The J gene is TRBJ2-1, the V gene TRBV9; D call uncertain. Trimming cost V 1 base and J 0 bases, with 8 bases left between them. The CDR3 length is 15 residues. In germline, CDR1 is SGDLS, CDR2 YYNGEE. This chain's CDR3 is CASSVWSSSYNEQFF. CDR3 in DNA: TGTGCCAGCAGCGTATGGTCGAGCTCCTACAATGAGCAGTTCTTC.

The J gene is TRBJ1-1, the V gene TRBV6-5; maybe TRBD1 (6 bases). V was shortened by 4 bases and J by 1 base, with 13 bases between the two germline ends. In germline, CDR1 is MNHEY, CDR2 SVGAGI. This CDR3 comprises 15 residues. As DNA, the CDR3 is TGTGCCAGCAGTTCAGGGCAGGGGACGAACACTGAAGCTTTCTTT. Translating it yields CASSSGQGTNTEAFF.

The genes are TRBV4-3 and TRBJ1-5; D might be TRBD1 (5 bases). CDR3 length: 17 amino acids. Trimming pared 2 bases from V and 0 bases from J, leaving 14 bases between. CDR1 and CDR2 from the germline V gene are LGHNA and YSLEER. CDR3 sequence: CASSQTTEAISNQPQHF. As DNA, the CDR3 is TGCGCCAGCAGCCAAACGACAGAAGCCATTAGCAATCAGCCCCAGCATTTT.